This T cell receptor (beta chain) was found in a study of post-analysis software for immune sequencing data. Concerning this clonotype itself: Antigen: not known.

Libraries were made from TCR beta cDNA, and they carried unique molecular identifiers. Each sample of roughly 0.95 to 10 million input T cells yielded about 500,000 cDNA molecules, so each molecule approximated one T cell. TCRdb called the PCR reads again in MiXCR, with one record for every CDR3 protein. The sample has 150,000 to 200,000 distinct CDR3 sequences; roughly 30% are singletons. Germline V lookup: CDR1 SGHRS, CDR2 YFSETQ. The CDR3 sequence is 15 residues long. Trimming took off 0 bases at V and 2 bases at J, with 12 bases between the two ends. Findings and limits, study-wide: The study found TRBV5-6, TRBV5-1 and TRBV20-1 among a few TRBV segments more frequent in patients than controls.

The chain recombines TRBV5-1 with TRBJ2-7; the D is unclear. Material: blood. The receptor comes from a girl under 18 with multiple sclerosis. The CDR3 loop reads CASSLASGSPYEQYF. CDR3 bases: TGCGCCAGCAGCTTGGCCTCGGGCAGCCCCTACGAGCAGTACTTC. The complete variable domain, with remaining parts taken from reference TRBV5-1 and TRBJ2-7, reads KAGVTQTPRYLIKTRGQQVTLSCSPISGHRSVSWYQQTPGQGLQFLFEYFSETQRNKGNFPGRFSGRQFSNSRSEMNVSTLELGDSALYLCASSLASGSPYEQYFGPGTRLTVT.